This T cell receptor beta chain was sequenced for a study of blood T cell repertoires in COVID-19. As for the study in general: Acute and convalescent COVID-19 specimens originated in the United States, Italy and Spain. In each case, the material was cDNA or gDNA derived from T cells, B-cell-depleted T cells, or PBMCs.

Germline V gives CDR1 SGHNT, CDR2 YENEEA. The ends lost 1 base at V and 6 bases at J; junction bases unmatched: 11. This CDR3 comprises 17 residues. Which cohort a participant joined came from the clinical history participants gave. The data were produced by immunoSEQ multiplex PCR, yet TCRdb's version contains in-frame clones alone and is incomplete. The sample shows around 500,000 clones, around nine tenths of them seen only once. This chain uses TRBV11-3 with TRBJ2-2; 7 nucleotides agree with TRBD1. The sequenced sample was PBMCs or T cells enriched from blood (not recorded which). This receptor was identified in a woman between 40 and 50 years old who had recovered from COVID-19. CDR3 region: CASSLVGGAGLAGELFF. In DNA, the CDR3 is TGTGCCAGCAGCTTAGTAGGGGGCGCAGGACTGGCCGGGGAGCTGTTTTTT.